Listed here are 9 T cell receptor beta chains from one sample, sequenced in a study of cytomegalovirus exposure and HLA in healthy donors. The PCR was carried out with 60 Vbeta primers and 13 Jbeta primers. Clones were read by immunoSEQ multiplex PCR, and TCRdb kept only the in-frame ones, dropping some. The table records about 130,000 clones, around 74% of them present only once. The sequenced material came from PBMCs. Receptors were obtained from a male donor in good health and CMV-seronegative.

The chain recombines TRBV30 with TRBJ2-3; a possible D gene is TRBD2 (5 bases). Germline CDR1 is GTSNPN and CDR2 is SVGIG (reference sequence). The CDR3 has 13 residues. The V end was cut by 3 bases, the J end by 1 base, with 8 bases between. In DNA form, the CDR3 reads TGTGCCTGGAGCCCAGCGGGCACAGATACGCAGTATTTT. Its translation: CAWSPAGTDTQYF.

The chain joins TRBV19 to TRBJ1-5; 8 bases are a match to TRBD1. This CDR3 has 15 amino acids. Germline V gives CDR1 LNHDA, CDR2 SQIVND (reference sequence). V shed 5 bases and J 6 bases; nucleotides not matched to a gene: 9. CDR3 loop: CASSLGQAFSQPQHF. The CDR3 DNA is TGTGCCAGTAGTTTGGGACAGGCATTTTCTCAGCCCCAGCATTTT.

The chain combines TRBV6-4 with TRBJ2-2, with 7 bases identical to TRBD2. With V trimmed by 6 bases and J by 4 bases, 2 bases remained unmatched. The CDR3 runs to 13 residues. Germline loops: CDR1 MRHNA, CDR2 SNTAGT. CDR3: CASRERGTGELFF. CDR3 nucleotides: TGTGCCAGCAGAGAGCGGGGCACCGGGGAGCTGTTTTTT.

This CDR3 is CASSPSGGDSNQPQHF. CDR3 sequence (DNA): TGTGCCAGCAGTCCCTCGGGGGGAGATAGCAATCAGCCCCAGCATTTT. The chain uses TRBV6-6 and TRBJ1-5; D may be TRBD1 (5 bases). The length of the CDR3 is 16 residues. In germline, CDR1 is MNHNY, CDR2 SVGAGI (reference sequence). The V and J ends lost 5 bases and 0 bases respectively, with 14 bases between them.

This clone has a handful of counts. The chain couples TRBV5-4 to TRBJ2-7; D perhaps matches TRBD2 (8 bases). Germline lookup yields CDR1 SGHNT and CDR2 YYREEE (reference sequence). Trimming pared 0 bases from V and 0 bases from J, leaving 16 bases between. CDR3 length: 17 amino acids. The CDR3 sequence: CASSLVLAEGASYEQYF. The CDR3 DNA reads TGTGCCAGCAGCTTGGTACTAGCGGAGGGGGCCTCCTACGAGCAGTACTTC. The full variable domain, in which reference TRBV5-4 and TRBJ2-7 provide the parts outside the CDR3, is ETGVTQSPTHLIKTRGQQVTLRCSSQSGHNTVSWYQQALGQGPQFIFQYYREEENGRGNFPPRFSGLQFPNYSSELNVNALELDDSALYLCASSLVLAEGASYEQYFGPGTRLTVT.

A word on this clone: Other DNA sequences in the sample encode the same CDR3. This rearrangement joins TRBV9 to TRBJ2-1; no firm D call. Germline V gene lookup returns CDR1 SGDLS and CDR2 YYNGEE. The ends were cut back, 0 bases at V and 0 bases at J, with 7 bases in the middle. The CDR3 sequence is 15 residues long. In nucleotides, the CDR3 is TGTGCCAGCAGCGTAGGGCTAGGCTCCTACAATGAGCAGTTCTTC. It yields the protein CASSVGLGSYNEQFF.

The chain links TRBV4-3 to TRBJ2-3; D might be TRBD2 (5 bases). CDR3 size: 13 residues. CDR1 and CDR2 from the germline V gene are LGHNA and YSLEER. Trimming shortened V by 5 bases and J by 6 bases, and 12 bases separated the two germline ends. The CDR3 protein is CASSATGMDTQYF. CDR3 coding DNA: TGCGCCAGCAGCGCCACGGGAATGGATACGCAGTATTTT.

The chain carries TRBV7-9 and TRBJ2-3; 7 bases agree with TRBD2. V lost 1 base to trimming and J lost 7 bases; unmatched junction nucleotides: 5. This CDR3 region has 14 residues. Germline-derived CDR1 and CDR2 are SEHNR and FQNEAQ (reference sequence). The CDR3 sequence is CASSLGEGGNTQYF. CDR3 DNA: TGTGCCAGCAGCTTAGGGGAGGGAGGGAATACGCAGTATTTT.

The chain has TRBV4-2 and TRBJ1-4; 9 positions agree with TRBD1. CDR1 and CDR2 (germline): LGHNA, YNFKEQ. The CDR3 loop spans 16 amino acids. J was trimmed by 8 bases and V by 4 bases; bases with no gene match: 11. The CDR3 loop is CASSRLGGTGTEKLFF. As DNA, the CDR3 is TGTGCCAGCAGCCGCCTGGGGGGGACAGGGACCGAAAAACTGTTTTTT.